This T cell receptor (beta chain) was profiled in a study of beta chain features in type 1 diabetes. Study-wide results and limits: Type 1 diabetes patients had VDJ junctions that carried fewer insertions and more deletions. Type 1 diabetes patients had TCRB CDR3s that were shorter (moderately but significantly so) in all four CD4+ subsets.

In this sample, this clone turned up a few times. Its antigen is unidentified. V was trimmed by 4 bases and J by 6 bases, leaving 17 bases between them. The length of the CDR3 is 14 residues. Per germline, CDR1 SGHRS and CDR2 YFSETQ. Reverse transcription of all isolated RNA meant that expressed TCRB transcripts were sequenced. Generated by immunoSEQ multiplex PCR, the TCRdb table keeps only in-frame clones and is missing some. The sample has 680,000 or so clones; 15% to 17% are singletons. The sample consisted of naive CD4+ T cells from blood. The chain combines TRBV5-1 with TRBJ2-7; maybe TRBD2 (5 bases). This TCR was recovered from a man aged 18 to 30 in good health. The CDR3 region is CASSNLPPSFEQYF. As DNA, the CDR3 is TGCGCCAGCAGCAACCTACCGCCTAGCTTCGAGCAGTACTTC.